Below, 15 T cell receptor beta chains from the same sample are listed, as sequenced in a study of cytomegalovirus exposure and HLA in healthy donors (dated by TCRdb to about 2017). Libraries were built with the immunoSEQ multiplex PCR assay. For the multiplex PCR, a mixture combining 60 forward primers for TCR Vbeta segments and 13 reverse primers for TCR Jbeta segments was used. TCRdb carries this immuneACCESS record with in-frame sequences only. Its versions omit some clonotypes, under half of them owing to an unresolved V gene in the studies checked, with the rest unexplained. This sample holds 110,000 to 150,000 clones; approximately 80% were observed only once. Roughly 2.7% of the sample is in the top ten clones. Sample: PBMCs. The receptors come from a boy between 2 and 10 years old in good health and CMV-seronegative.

The CDR3 nucleotides are TGTGCCAGCAACCCGAGGGCGGGAGGTCGCTTTATGGCCGGGGAGCTGTTTTTT. This codes for CASNPRAGGRFMAGELFF. The chain joins TRBV27 to TRBJ2-2; TRBD2 aligns across 8 bases. The J segment lost 6 bases and the V segment lost 7 bases, leaving 19 bases of the junction unmatched. From germline, CDR1 is MNHEY and CDR2 SMNVEV (reference sequence). The CDR3 runs 18 residues.

The CDR3 nucleotides read TGTGCCAGCAGCCTAGGGCCGGGGTCACGCTCCTACAATGAGCAGTTCTTC. It is translated as CASSLGPGSRSYNEQFF. J is TRBJ2-1 and V is TRBV11-3, with D perhaps TRBD2 (5 bases). Between the trimmed V and J ends, which lost 5 bases and 0 bases, there was a span of 17 bases. Germline CDR1 reads SGHNT; CDR2 reads YENEEA. The CDR3 is made up of 17 amino acids.

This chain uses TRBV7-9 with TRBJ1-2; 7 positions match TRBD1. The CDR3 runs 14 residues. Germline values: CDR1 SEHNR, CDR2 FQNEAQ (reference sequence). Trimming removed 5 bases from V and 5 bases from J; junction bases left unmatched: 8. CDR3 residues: CASSPRSGGYGYTF. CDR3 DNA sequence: TGTGCCAGCAGCCCACGATCAGGGGGATATGGCTACACCTTC.

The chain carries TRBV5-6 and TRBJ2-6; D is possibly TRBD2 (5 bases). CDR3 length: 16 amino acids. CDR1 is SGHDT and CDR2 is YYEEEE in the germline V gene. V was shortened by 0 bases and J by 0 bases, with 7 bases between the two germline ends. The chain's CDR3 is CASSLGRASGANVLTF. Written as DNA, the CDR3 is TGTGCCAGCAGCTTGGGGCGGGCCTCTGGGGCCAACGTCCTGACTTTC. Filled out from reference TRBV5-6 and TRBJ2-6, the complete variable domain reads DAGVTQSPTHLIKTRGQQVTLRCSPKSGHDTVSWYQQALGQGPQFIFQYYEEEERQRGNFPDRFSGHQFPNYSSELNVNALLLGDSALYLCASSLGRASGANVLTFGAGSRLTVL.

CDR3 sequence reads: CASSLTLATEQFF. CDR3 nucleotides: TGTGCCAGCAGCTTAACGCTAGCGACTGAGCAGTTCTTC. J is TRBJ2-1 and V is TRBV7-3; tentatively, D is TRBD2 (6 bases). This CDR3 has 13 residues. Per germline, CDR1 SGHTA and CDR2 FQGTGA. V was pared by 0 bases and J by 9 bases, with 9 bases between.

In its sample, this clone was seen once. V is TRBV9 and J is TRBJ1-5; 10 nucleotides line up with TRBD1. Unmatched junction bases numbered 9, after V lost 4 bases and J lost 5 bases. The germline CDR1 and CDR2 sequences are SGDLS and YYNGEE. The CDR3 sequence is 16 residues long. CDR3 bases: TGTGCCAGCAGCTCCGGGACAGGGGACCCTCATCAGCCCCAGCATTTT. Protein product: CASSSGTGDPHQPQHF.

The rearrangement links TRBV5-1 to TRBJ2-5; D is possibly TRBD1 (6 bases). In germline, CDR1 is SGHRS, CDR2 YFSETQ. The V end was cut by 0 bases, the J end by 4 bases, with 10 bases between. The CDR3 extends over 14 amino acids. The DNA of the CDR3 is TGCGCCAGCAGCTTGGACAGGGAAGCAGAGACCCAGTACTTC. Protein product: CASSLDREAETQYF.

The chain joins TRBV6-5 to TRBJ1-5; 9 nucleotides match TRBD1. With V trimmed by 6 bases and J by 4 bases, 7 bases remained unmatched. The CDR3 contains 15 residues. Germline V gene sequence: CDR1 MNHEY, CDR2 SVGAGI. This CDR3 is CASRDPDRGNQPQHF. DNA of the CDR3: TGTGCCAGCAGAGACCCGGACAGGGGAAATCAGCCCCAGCATTTT.

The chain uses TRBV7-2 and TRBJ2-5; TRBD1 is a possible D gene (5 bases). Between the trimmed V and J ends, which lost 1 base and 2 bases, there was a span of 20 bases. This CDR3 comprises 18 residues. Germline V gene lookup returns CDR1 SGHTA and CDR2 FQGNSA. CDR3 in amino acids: CASSLVIRMTELQETQYF. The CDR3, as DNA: TGTGCCAGCAGCTTAGTGATCCGGATGACAGAATTACAAGAGACCCAGTACTTC.

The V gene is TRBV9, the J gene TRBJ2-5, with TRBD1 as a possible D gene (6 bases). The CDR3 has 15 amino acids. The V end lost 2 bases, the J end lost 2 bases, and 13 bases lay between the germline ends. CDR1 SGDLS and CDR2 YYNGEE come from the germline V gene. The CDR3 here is CASSVLGTPQETQYF. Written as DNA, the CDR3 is TGTGCCAGCAGCGTGTTAGGGACACCGCAAGAGACCCAGTACTTC. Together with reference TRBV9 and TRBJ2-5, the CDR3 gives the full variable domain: DSGVTQTPKHLITATGQRVTLRCSPRSGDLSVYWYQQSLDQGLQFLIQYYNGEERAKGNILERFSAQQFPDLHSELNLSSLELGDSALYFCASSVLGTPQETQYFGPGTRLLVL.

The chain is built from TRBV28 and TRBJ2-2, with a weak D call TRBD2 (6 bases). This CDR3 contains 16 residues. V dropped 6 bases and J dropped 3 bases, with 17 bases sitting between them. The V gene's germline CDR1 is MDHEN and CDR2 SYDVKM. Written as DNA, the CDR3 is TGTGCCAGCAGCATCGGGGTCGGGAGAGACACCGGGGAGCTGTTTTTT. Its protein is CASSIGVGRDTGELFF.

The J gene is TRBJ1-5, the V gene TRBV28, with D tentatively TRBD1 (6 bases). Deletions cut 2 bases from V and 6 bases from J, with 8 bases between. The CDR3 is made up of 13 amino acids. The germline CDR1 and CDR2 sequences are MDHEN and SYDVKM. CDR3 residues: CASSLAGVQPQHF. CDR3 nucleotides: TGTGCCAGCAGTTTAGCAGGGGTTCAGCCCCAGCATTTT.

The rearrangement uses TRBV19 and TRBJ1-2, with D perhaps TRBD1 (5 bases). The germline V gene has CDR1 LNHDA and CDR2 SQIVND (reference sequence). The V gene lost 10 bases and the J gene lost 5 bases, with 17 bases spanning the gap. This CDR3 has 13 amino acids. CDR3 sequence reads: CAITSGVLYGYTF. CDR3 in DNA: TGTGCCATAACCTCGGGGGTTCTTTATGGCTACACCTTC. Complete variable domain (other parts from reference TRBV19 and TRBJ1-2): DGGITQSPKYLFRKEGQNVTLSCEQNLNHDAMYWYRQDPGQGLRLIYYSQIVNDFQKGDIAEGYSVSREKKESFPLTVTSAQKNPTAFYLCAITSGVLYGYTFGSGTRLTVV.

This CDR3 is CASSLTGWKQYF. As DNA, the CDR3 is TGCGCCAGCAGCTTGACGGGATGGAAGCAGTACTTC. V is TRBV5-1 and J is TRBJ2-7; weak D call: TRBD2 (5 bases). CDR1 is SGHRS and CDR2 is YFSETQ in the germline V gene. V was cut by 1 base and J by 8 bases, with 10 bases left in between. The CDR3 totals 12 residues. Using reference TRBV5-1 and TRBJ2-7 for the parts outside the CDR3, the full variable domain is KAGVTQTPRYLIKTRGQQVTLSCSPISGHRSVSWYQQTPGQGLQFLFEYFSETQRNKGNFPGRFSGRQFSNSRSEMNVSTLELGDSALYLCASSLTGWKQYFGPGTRLTVT.

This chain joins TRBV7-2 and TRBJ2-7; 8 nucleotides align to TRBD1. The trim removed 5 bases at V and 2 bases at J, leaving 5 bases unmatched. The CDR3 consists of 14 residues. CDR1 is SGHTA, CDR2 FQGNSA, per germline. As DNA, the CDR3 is TGTGCCAGCAGCCCCCGACAGGGGCCCTACGAGCAGTACTTC. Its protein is CASSPRQGPYEQYF.